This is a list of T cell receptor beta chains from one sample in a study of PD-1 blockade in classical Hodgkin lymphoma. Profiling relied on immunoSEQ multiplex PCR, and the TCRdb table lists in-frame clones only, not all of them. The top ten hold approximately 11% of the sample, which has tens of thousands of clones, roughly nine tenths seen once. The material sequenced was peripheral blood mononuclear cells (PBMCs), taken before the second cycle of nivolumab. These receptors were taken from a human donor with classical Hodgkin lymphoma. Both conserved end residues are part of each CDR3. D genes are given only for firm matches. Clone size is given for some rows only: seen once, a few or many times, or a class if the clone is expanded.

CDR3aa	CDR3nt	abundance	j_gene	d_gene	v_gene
CASSLEASSPYNEQFF	TGTGCCAGCAGCTTAGAGGCCTCGAGCCCCTACAATGAGCAGTTCTTC	-	TRBJ2-1	-	TRBV7-3
CASSLELGLAQETQYF	TGCGCCAGCAGCTTGGAACTGGGACTGGCCCAAGAGACCCAGTACTTC	-	TRBJ2-5	-	TRBV5-1
CAWSKPGGASQYF	TGTGCCTGGAGTAAGCCAGGGGGAGCTTCGCAGTATTTT	-	TRBJ2-3	TRBD1	TRBV30
CASSYGVVGELFF	TGTGCCAGCAGTTATGGGGTGGTCGGGGAGCTGTTTTTT	-	TRBJ2-2	-	TRBV6-5
CASSLELAGPYEQYF	TGTGCCAGCAGCTTGGAGCTAGCGGGACCCTACGAGCAGTACTTC	-	TRBJ2-7	TRBD2	TRBV5-4
CASSLAPSGANEQFF	TGTGCCAGCAGCTTGGCCCCTAGCGGGGCGAATGAGCAGTTCTTC	-	TRBJ2-1	TRBD2	TRBV5-6
CASSLATGNSYEQYF	TGTGCCAGCAGCTTAGCGACAGGCAACTCCTACGAGCAGTACTTC	few	TRBJ2-7	-	TRBV7-2
CASSFLAGEGDTQYF	TGTGCCAGCAGTTTTCTAGCGGGAGAGGGGGATACGCAGTATTTT	once	TRBJ2-3	TRBD2	TRBV28
CASSLDGDRGLQPQHF	TGCGCCAGCAGCTTGGACGGGGACAGGGGGCTTCAGCCCCAGCATTTT	-	TRBJ1-5	TRBD1	TRBV5-1
CASTGRWDTEAFF	TGTGCCAGCACTGGTAGGTGGGACACTGAAGCTTTCTTT	-	TRBJ1-1	-	TRBV14
CASSAMLAWGQNTDTQYF	TGTGCCAGCAGCGCGATGCTAGCCTGGGGACAGAACACAGATACGCAGTATTTT	-	TRBJ2-3	TRBD1	TRBV9
CAISTLWAGGVTDTQYF	TGTGCCATCAGTACCCTTTGGGCGGGAGGGGTCACAGATACGCAGTATTTT	-	TRBJ2-3	TRBD2	TRBV10-3
CASRALRDSKNIQYF	TGCGCCAGCAGAGCCCTCCGGGACAGCAAAAACATTCAGTACTTC	-	TRBJ2-4	TRBD1	TRBV10-2
CASSMGRVSYEQYF	TGCGCCAGCAGCATGGGACGGGTCTCCTACGAGCAGTACTTC	-	TRBJ2-7	-	TRBV10-1
CASSLAPSSGTYNEQFF	TGTGCCAGCAGCTTAGCCCCGTCTAGCGGGACATACAATGAGCAGTTCTTC	-	TRBJ2-1	TRBD2	TRBV7-6
CASSAPRGVPYSYEQYF	TGTGCCAGCAGTGCCCCGCGGGGTGTCCCCTATTCCTACGAGCAGTACTTC	-	TRBJ2-7	-	TRBV6-1
CAWSVRAGGYNEQFF	TGTGCCTGGAGTGTACGGGCGGGAGGCTACAATGAGCAGTTCTTC	-	TRBJ2-1	TRBD2	TRBV30
CASSYDPTGEQYF	TGTGCCAGCAGTTACGACCCGACGGGGGAGCAGTACTTC	-	TRBJ2-7	-	TRBV6-5
CASSLWGEAQETQYF	TGTGCCAGCAGCTTGTGGGGGGAGGCGCAAGAGACCCAGTACTTC	-	TRBJ2-5	-	TRBV5-4
CASSYRQSGGNTIYF	TGTGCCAGCAGTTACCGACAGAGCGGCGGAAACACCATATATTTT	-	TRBJ1-3	-	TRBV28
CASSTGTKQETQYF	TGTGCCAGCAGCACCGGGACTAAACAAGAGACCCAGTACTTC	-	TRBJ2-5	TRBD2	TRBV9
CASSWNGGQQETQYF	TGCGCCAGCAGCTGGAATGGGGGGCAGCAGGAGACCCAGTACTTC	-	TRBJ2-5	-	TRBV5-1
CASSGLAPRGDTQYF	TGTGCCAGCAGTGGACTAGCGCCTAGGGGAGATACGCAGTATTTT	once	TRBJ2-3	TRBD2	TRBV2